Presented here are 14 T cell receptor beta chains from one specimen sequenced in a study of long-term antiretroviral therapy in people with HIV. Sequencing relied on immunoSEQ assay v3.0, run at survey level. TCRdb keeps only in-frame clones here, not all; method: immunoSEQ multiplex PCR. The table includes about 30,000 clones, around 85% detected once. The source was unsorted PBMCs, collected 3 years after starting antiretroviral therapy. Receptor source: a man aged 40-50 years with HIV.

The chain recombines TRBV30 with TRBJ2-2; no clear D gene. The V end was cut by 1 base, the J end by 6 bases, with 9 bases between. The CDR3 runs 13 residues. Germline CDR1 GTSNPN, CDR2 SVGIG (reference sequence). DNA of the CDR3: TGTGCCTGGAGTGCTCTAAAGTCCGGGGAGCTGTTTTTT. This translates into CAWSALKSGELFF.

This rearrangement joins TRBV4-1 to TRBJ2-1; TRBD2 matches at 8 bases. This CDR3 comprises 18 residues. Trimming cost V 3 bases and J 6 bases; bases outside gene matches: 16. From germline, CDR1 is MGHRA and CDR2 YSYEKL. The CDR3: CASSQGLSLAGRVNEQFF. CDR3 DNA: TGCGCCAGCAGCCAGGGGTTGAGTTTAGCGGGACGGGTCAATGAGCAGTTCTTC.

This chain joins TRBV19 and TRBJ1-5; D is perhaps TRBD1 (6 bases). This CDR3 has 16 residues. Trimming took 7 bases from V and 3 from J, leaving 19 bases between them. The germline V gene encodes CDR1 LNHDA and CDR2 SQIVND (reference sequence). As DNA, the CDR3 is TGTGCCAGTAAGGCCAGGGGATCAAATGCCAATCAGCCCCAGCATTTT. Protein: CASKARGSNANQPQHF.

The chain links TRBV5-1 to TRBJ2-3, with 10 bases aligning to TRBD1. The V segment lost 4 bases and the J segment 4 bases; nucleotides outside the gene matches: 6. The CDR3 totals 15 residues. CDR1 SGHRS and CDR2 YFSETQ come from the germline V gene. The DNA for the CDR3 is TGCGCCAGCAGCCCGGGACAGGGGAGGTCAGATACGCAGTATTTT. Protein sequence: CASSPGQGRSDTQYF.

The chain has TRBV5-8 and TRBJ2-4, with 12 bases identical to TRBD1. The CDR3 covers 15 residues. V lost 5 bases and J lost 8; bases outside the gene matches: 8. Germline V gene sequence: CDR1 SGHTS, CDR2 YDEGEE. CDR3 amino acids: CASSSGQGASDIQYF. For the CDR3, the DNA is TGTGCCAGCAGTTCGGGACAGGGGGCGAGTGACATTCAGTACTTC. Full variable domain (rest looked up from reference TRBV5-8 and TRBJ2-4): EAGVTQSPTHLIKTRGQQATLRCSPISGHTSVYWYQQALGLGLQFLLWYDEGEERNRGNFPPRFSGRQFPNYSSELNVNALELEDSALYLCASSSGQGASDIQYFGAGTRLSVL.

The CDR3 DNA follows: TGTGCCAGTAGTATAGGGCTGGGGGGGACGGGCACAGATACGCAGTATTTT. Amino acids: CASSIGLGGTGTDTQYF. V and J are TRBV19 and TRBJ2-3; 7 bases agree with TRBD2. The V segment lost 1 base and the J segment 1 base; nucleotides outside the gene matches: 8. Looked up from germline, CDR1 is LNHDA and CDR2 is SQIVND (reference sequence). This CDR3 contains 17 residues.

The chain links TRBV6-1 to TRBJ2-2; the D gene is possibly TRBD1 (5 bases). The germline V gene encodes CDR1 MNHNS and CDR2 SASEGT. The CDR3 sequence is 14 residues long. The V end was cut by 8 bases, the J end by 2 bases, with 12 bases between. As DNA, the CDR3 is TGTGCCAGCGTGTGGGGCAGTAACACCGGGGAGCTGTTTTTT. Its protein is CASVWGSNTGELFF.

The table lists this clone with a count of one. The chain recombines TRBV5-1 with TRBJ1-2; 12 bases are a match to TRBD1. The CDR3 spans 20 residues. CDR1 is SGHRS and CDR2 is YFSETQ in the germline V gene. V shed 3 bases, J shed 3 bases, and the junction held 18 bases outside the gene matches. For the CDR3, the DNA is TGCGCCAGCAGCTCCAGTCCGGGACAGGGGGCGCCGATCGACTACTATGGCTACACCTTC. It codes for CASSSSPGQGAPIDYYGYTF. The full variable domain, in which reference TRBV5-1 and TRBJ1-2 provide the parts outside the CDR3, is KAGVTQTPRYLIKTRGQQVTLSCSPISGHRSVSWYQQTPGQGLQFLFEYFSETQRNKGNFPGRFSGRQFSNSRSEMNVSTLELGDSALYLCASSSSPGQGAPIDYYGYTFGSGTRLTVV.

The chain recombines TRBV2 with TRBJ2-5, with TRBD1 identical over 7 bases. V trimming: 6 bases; J trimming: 1 base; junction bases outside the gene matches: 2. CDR3 length: 13 amino acids. Germline lookup yields CDR1 SNHLY and CDR2 FYNNEI. CDR3 protein: CASRWTGQETQYF. Here the CDR3 DNA reads TGTGCCAGCAGATGGACAGGCCAAGAGACCCAGTACTTC.

The J gene is TRBJ2-7, the V gene TRBV5-1; 9 bases map to TRBD1. CDR3 length: 15 amino acids. Germline assignment: CDR1 SGHRS and CDR2 YFSETQ. Germline trimming cut 0 bases from V and 2 bases from J; bases unmatched to any gene: 3. The CDR3 sequence: CASSLGGTGTYEQYF. DNA of the CDR3: TGCGCCAGCAGCTTGGGGGGGACAGGGACCTACGAGCAGTACTTC.

The chain links TRBV11-3 to TRBJ1-5, with 7 bases lining up with TRBD1. V shed 0 bases and J 6 bases; nucleotides not matched to a gene: 5. The CDR3 is 15 amino acids. Germline loops: CDR1 SGHNT, CDR2 YENEEA. The CDR3 bases are TGTGCCAGCAGCTTAGAGACAGGGTGGGCTCAGCCCCAGCATTTT. It translates to CASSLETGWAQPQHF.

V usage is TRBV11-3 and J usage is TRBJ2-1, with 7 bases fitting TRBD1. This CDR3 is built from 16 residues. Germline trimming cut 6 bases from V and 3 bases from J; bases unmatched to any gene: 11. From germline, CDR1 is SGHNT and CDR2 YENEEA. This CDR3 reads CASSETGTAVYNEQFF. CDR3 in DNA: TGTGCCAGCAGTGAAACCGGGACAGCAGTCTACAATGAGCAGTTCTTC.

Regarding this clone: A junction end diverges from the germline sequence, so it may reflect a read error. This chain joins TRBV2 and TRBJ1-3, with D maybe TRBD1 (5 bases). The CDR3 extends over 14 amino acids. Germline CDR1 reads SNHLY; CDR2 reads FYNNEI. The CDR3 loop reads CATRVRATGNTIYF. DNA of the CDR3: TGTGCCACCAGGGTCAGGGCTACTGGGAACACCATATATTTT.

The V gene is TRBV5-8, the J gene TRBJ1-1; the D is unclear. CDR1 is SGHTS, CDR2 YDEGEE, per germline. The V gene lost 2 bases and the J gene lost 2 bases, with 16 bases spanning the gap. The CDR3 is 16 amino acids. CDR3 sequence: CASSLRAGQPNTEAFF. The DNA for the CDR3 is TGTGCCAGCAGCTTACGGGCCGGGCAGCCAAACACTGAAGCTTTCTTT.